These 4 T cell receptor beta chains were sequenced from one sample in a study of neurological immune-mediated disorders. TCRdb reanalysed the 5' RACE reads using MiXCR and keeps one entry per CDR3 protein. Here the sample spans approximately 59,000 distinct CDR3 sequences, approximately 5.3% being singletons. The material sequenced was PBMCs. The source is a human donor with multiple sclerosis. The donor label of this sample is uncertain.

The table lists this clonotype with many counts. The V and J genes are TRBV2 and TRBJ1-2; 8 bases fit TRBD1. Germline CDR1 reads SNHLY; CDR2 reads FYNNEI. There are 16 residues in the CDR3. The junction had 11 bases not matched to a gene; V was cut back by 6 bases and J by 2 bases. The CDR3 protein is CASRATWTGKNYGYTF. In nucleotides, the CDR3 is TGTGCCAGCAGGGCTACCTGGACAGGGAAGAACTATGGCTACACCTTC.

The table lists this clonotype with many counts. This chain uses TRBV7-8 with TRBJ2-2, with TRBD1 matching 7 bases. Trimming removed 5 bases from V and 5 bases from J; junction bases left unmatched: 14. Germline CDR1 SGHVS, CDR2 FQNEAQ. This CDR3 is 17 amino acids long. The CDR3 coding sequence is TGTGCCAGCAGCCCCCAGGGGGTAATCGGAACAACCGGGGAGCTGTTTTTT. This sequence encodes CASSPQGVIGTTGELFF. The complete variable domain, with remaining parts taken from reference TRBV7-8 and TRBJ2-2, reads GAGVSQSPRYKVAKRGQDVALRCDPISGHVSLFWYQQALGQGPEFLTYFQNEAQLDKSGLPSDRFFAERPEGSVSTLKIQRTQQEDSAVYLCASSPQGVIGTTGELFFGEGSRLTVL.

Ten or more counts support this clonotype. The chain couples TRBV6-2 or TRBV6-3 to TRBJ2-1; 10 bases align to TRBD2. The ends lost 5 bases at V and 4 bases at J; junction bases unmatched: 5. This CDR3 has 15 residues. Germline-derived CDR1 and CDR2 are MNHEY and SVGEGT. CDR3 sequence reads: CASSAGLARYNEQFF. The CDR3 nucleotides are TGTGCCAGCAGTGCGGGACTAGCGCGGTACAATGAGCAGTTCTTC.

The sample holds many counts of this clonotype. The chain is built from TRBV12-3 or TRBV12-4 and TRBJ2-3; 10 bases agree with TRBD2. The CDR3 is 15 residues long. With 6 bases clipped from V and 0 bases from J, the junction kept 3 bases outside the gene matches. DNA of the CDR3: TGTGCCAGCAGCTCTAGCGGGGGCAGCACAGATACGCAGTATTTT. Residues: CASSSSGGSTDTQYF.